Below are 28 T cell receptor beta chains sequenced from a single sample in a study of T cell responses to AZD1222 COVID-19 vaccine. Method: immunoSEQ multiplex PCR; TCRdb's copy keeps in-frame clones and lacks some. The sample carries roughly 100,000 clones, around 90% recorded once. This material consisted of peripheral blood, taken on day 0 of AZD1222 vaccination. Every receptor here comes from an adult in good health.

The chain links TRBV7-2 to TRBJ1-4, with D tentatively TRBD1 (5 bases). The V and J ends lost 5 bases and 3 bases respectively, with 10 bases between them. The CDR3 is 14 amino acids. Germline-derived CDR1 and CDR2 are SGHTA and FQGNSA. CDR3 sequence reads: CASSPRQSNEKLFF. CDR3 in DNA: TGTGCCAGCAGCCCGAGACAGTCTAATGAAAAACTGTTTTTT. Complete variable domain (other parts from reference TRBV7-2 and TRBJ1-4): GAGVSQSPSNKVTEKGKDVELRCDPISGHTALYWYRQSLGQGLEFLIYFQGNSAPDKSGLPSDRFSAERTGGSVSTLTIQRTQQEDSAVYLCASSPRQSNEKLFFGSGTQLSVL.

The gene calls are TRBV7-9 and TRBJ1-1; the match to TRBD1 covers 10 bases. This CDR3 is built from 15 residues. The ends lost 5 bases at V and 3 bases at J; junction bases unmatched: 6. In germline, CDR1 is SEHNR, CDR2 FQNEAQ (reference sequence). DNA for the CDR3: TGTGCCAGCAGCCCTGGGGACAGGGGATACACTGAAGCTTTCTTT. Residues: CASSPGDRGYTEAFF.

The rearrangement joins TRBV4-3 to TRBJ1-1; tentative D call: TRBD1 (6 bases). CDR3 length: 14 amino acids. V lost 1 base to trimming and J lost 7 bases, with 13 bases between them. Germline V gene data show CDR1 as LGHNA and CDR2 as YSLEER. The DNA for the CDR3 is TGCGCCAGCAGCCAAGTTGGGGGGACACTTGAAGCTTTCTTT. It specifies CASSQVGGTLEAFF.

This clone was recorded once. This sequence joins TRBV10-3 and TRBJ2-7, with D possibly TRBD2 on 6 matching bases. CDR1 is ENHRY and CDR2 is SYGVKD in the germline V gene. The CDR3 length is 16 residues. V was clipped by 2 bases and J by 2 bases, with 16 bases between them. The CDR3 region has the DNA TGTGCCATCAGTGAGGGGACCGGGACGGGAGCCTACGAGCAGTACTTC. It codes for CAISEGTGTGAYEQYF.

This chain joins TRBV7-2 and TRBJ2-4, with 11 nucleotides matching TRBD2. CDR1 is SGHTA, CDR2 FQGNSA, per germline. J was trimmed by 6 bases and V by 1 base; bases with no gene match: 5. There are 16 residues in the CDR3. CDR3 residues: CASSLVGGTSGNIQYF. DNA of the CDR3: TGTGCCAGCAGCTTAGTGGGGGGGACTAGCGGAAACATTCAGTACTTC.

This rearrangement joins TRBV25-1 to TRBJ2-5; D is ambiguous. This CDR3 contains 13 residues. The germline V gene encodes CDR1 MGHDK and CDR2 SYGVNS. Trimming left V 2 bases short and J 5 bases short, with 9 bases between. As DNA, the CDR3 is TGTGCCAGCAGTGAAGGAGCCCGGGAGACCCAGTACTTC. Encoded protein: CASSEGARETQYF.

This clone showed up just a few times. The chain is built from TRBV6-2 or TRBV6-3 and TRBJ2-7, with D maybe TRBD1 (5 bases). V lost 0 bases, J lost 2 bases, and 5 bases lay in between. CDR1 is MNHEY, CDR2 SVGEGT, per germline. The CDR3 extends over 13 amino acids. Here the CDR3 DNA reads TGTGCCAGCAGTTACTCGGACACCTACGAGCAGTACTTC. Amino acids: CASSYSDTYEQYF.

Concerning this clone: Other DNA sequences in the sample encode the same CDR3. V usage is TRBV27 and J usage is TRBJ2-1; TRBD1 matches 8 bases. The CDR3 has 15 amino acids. V shed 4 bases and J 1 base; nucleotides not matched to a gene: 3. In germline, CDR1 is MNHEY, CDR2 SMNVEV (reference sequence). The CDR3 nucleotides are TGTGCCAGCAGTTCCCGGACAGGGTCCTACAATGAGCAGTTCTTC. It is translated as CASSSRTGSYNEQFF.

This clone has a single count. The chain joins TRBV3-1 (or the pseudogene TRBV3-2) to TRBJ1-2; D uncertain. Germline V lookup: CDR1 LGHDT, CDR2 YNNKEL (reference sequence). This CDR3 region has 13 residues. V shed 8 bases and J shed 8 bases, with 18 bases lying between them. The CDR3 reads CASPAGPAWGYTF. The CDR3 bases are TGTGCCAGCCCGGCGGGCCCCGCTTGGGGCTACACCTTC.

The gene calls are TRBV7-3 and TRBJ1-1, with D possibly matching TRBD1 (6 bases). Trimming removed 6 bases at V and 1 base at J, with 18 bases between. The CDR3 has 16 residues. The germline gives CDR1 SGHTA, CDR2 FQGTGA. CDR3 sequence: CASRGGGTAGNTEAFF. The CDR3 nucleotides read TGTGCCAGCAGAGGGGGAGGGACTGCCGGGAACACTGAAGCTTTCTTT.

This chain connects TRBV30 to TRBJ2-2; no reliable D call. This CDR3 spans 14 amino acids. Per germline, CDR1 GTSNPN and CDR2 SVGIG (reference sequence). V was clipped by 1 base and J by 1 base, with 7 bases between them. CDR3 sequence (DNA): TGTGCCTGGAGTGCCGGACGGAACACCGGGGAGCTGTTTTTT. Protein: CAWSAGRNTGELFF.

The chain links TRBV18 to TRBJ2-1, with D maybe TRBD1 (6 bases). V was clipped by 2 bases and J by 5 bases, with 13 bases between them. This CDR3 comprises 15 residues. Looked up from germline, CDR1 is KGHSH and CDR2 is LQKENI. CDR3 nucleotide sequence: TGTGCCAGCTCACCAAGAGGGGGTCGGAACAATGAGCAGTTCTTC. Encoded protein: CASSPRGGRNNEQFF.

V usage is TRBV6-2 or TRBV6-3 and J usage is TRBJ2-7; perhaps D is TRBD1 or TRBD2 (5 bases each). CDR3 length: 14 residues. The germline CDR1 and CDR2 sequences are MNHEY and SVGEGT. V shed 4 bases and J shed 0 bases, with 10 bases lying between them. The CDR3 nucleotides are TGTGCCAGCAGTTCCGGGACCTACTCCTACGAGCAGTACTTC. This translates into CASSSGTYSYEQYF.

The chain joins TRBV7-8 to TRBJ2-7; D unresolved. V was pared by 3 bases and J by 0 bases, with 0 bases between. This CDR3 contains 11 residues. Germline CDR1 reads SGHVS; CDR2 reads FQNEAQ. CDR3 coding DNA: TGTGCCAGCAGCTTCTCCTACGAGCAGTACTTC. This sequence encodes CASSFSYEQYF.

CDR3: CASSYGSTRSYEQYF. CDR3 nucleotide sequence: TGTGCCAGCAGTTACGGGTCCACGAGATCCTACGAGCAGTACTTC. V and J are TRBV6-5 and TRBJ2-7; the D is unclear. CDR1 MNHEY and CDR2 SVGAGI come from the germline V gene. Trimming pared 2 bases from V and 1 base from J, leaving 12 bases between. There are 15 residues in the CDR3.

As DNA, the CDR3 is TGTGCCAGCAGCCGCTCAAGCGGGGGGGCAGGGGATACGCAGTATTTT. Translated, it gives CASSRSSGGAGDTQYF. The J gene is TRBJ2-3, the V gene TRBV6-6; 10 nucleotides line up with TRBD2. V shed 6 bases and J 6 bases; nucleotides not matched to a gene: 12. The germline V gene has CDR1 MNHNY and CDR2 SVGAGI (reference sequence). The CDR3 consists of 16 residues.

The chain couples TRBV21-1 to TRBJ2-4; the DNA was not used to check the table's D call, TRBD2. TRBV21-1 is flagged as a pseudogene. This CDR3 comprises 18 residues. CDR3 sequence reads: CASSSWGRVAGAKNIQYF. DNA for the CDR3: TGTGCCAGCAGCAGCTGGGGGAGAGTAGCGGGAGCAAAAAACATTCAGTACTTC.

In DNA, the CDR3 is TGTGCCTGGAGTGTACAGGTTCCGCCCCGAACCGCGAACACCGGGGAGCTGTTTTTT. Protein product: CAWSVQVPPRTANTGELFF. The chain is built from TRBV30 and TRBJ2-2, with a possible D match to TRBD1 (5 bases). Germline V gene data show CDR1 as GTSNPN and CDR2 as SVGIG (reference sequence). With 0 bases removed from V and 0 bases from J, the gap between germline ends came to 20 bases. The CDR3 contains 19 residues.

V and J are TRBV11-3 and TRBJ1-6, with D unclear. Germline V gene sequence: CDR1 SGHNT, CDR2 YENEEA. Trimming took off 5 bases at V and 0 bases at J, with 5 bases between the two ends. This CDR3 region has 14 residues. CDR3 DNA: TGTGCCAGCAGCAAGAGCTCCTATAATTCACCCCTCCACTTT. This sequence encodes CASSKSSYNSPLHF.

This clone was picked up a small number of times. This chain links TRBV9 with TRBJ2-1; possibly TRBD1 for D (5 bases). V was clipped by 3 bases and J by 0 bases, with 7 bases between them. This CDR3 has 14 residues. Germline V gene data show CDR1 as SGDLS and CDR2 as YYNGEE. As DNA, the CDR3 is TGTGCCAGCAGCGCGGACACCTCCTACAATGAGCAGTTCTTC. Protein sequence: CASSADTSYNEQFF. Drawing the rest from reference TRBV9 and TRBJ2-1, the complete variable domain is DSGVTQTPKHLITATGQRVTLRCSPRSGDLSVYWYQQSLDQGLQFLIQYYNGEERAKGNILERFSAQQFPDLHSELNLSSLELGDSALYFCASSADTSYNEQFFGPGTRLTVL.

The chain has TRBV30 and TRBJ2-1; 11 bases are a match to TRBD2. Germline CDR1 reads GTSNPN; CDR2 reads SVGIG (reference sequence). V was clipped by 4 bases and J by 5 bases; unmatched bases: 7. This CDR3 has 15 amino acids. CDR3 protein: CAWKKTSGVNNEQFF. The DNA for the CDR3 is TGTGCCTGGAAAAAGACTAGCGGGGTTAACAATGAGCAGTTCTTC. The full variable domain, completed using reference TRBV30 and TRBJ2-1, is SQTIHQWPATLVQPVGSPLSLECTVEGTSNPNLYWYRQAAGRGLQLLFYSVGIGQISSEVPQNLSASRPQDRQFILSSKKLLLSDSGFYLCAWKKTSGVNNEQFFGPGTRLTVL.

The chain uses TRBV30 and TRBJ1-2, with D hard to call. The V end was cut by 4 bases, the J end by 7 bases, with 10 bases between. Looked up from germline, CDR1 is GTSNPN and CDR2 is SVGIG (reference sequence). The CDR3 extends over 11 amino acids. CDR3 region: CAWNYGPGYTF. The CDR3, as DNA: TGTGCCTGGAATTACGGGCCTGGCTACACCTTC.

The chain combines TRBV27 with TRBJ1-2; D might be TRBD1 (6 bases). Germline V gives CDR1 MNHEY, CDR2 SMNVEV (reference sequence). This CDR3 has 13 amino acids. The ends were cut back, 3 bases at V and 4 bases at J, with 9 bases in the middle. This CDR3 reads CASSFDRTYGYTF. CDR3 nucleotides: TGTGCCAGCAGTTTTGACAGGACCTATGGCTACACCTTC.

The J gene is TRBJ2-4, the V gene TRBV28, with a possible D match to TRBD2 (7 bases). From germline, CDR1 is MDHEN and CDR2 SYDVKM. Trimming removed 5 bases from V and 0 bases from J, with 17 bases in between. The CDR3 has 17 amino acids. As DNA, the CDR3 is TGTGCCAGCAGTCCCGAGGGGGGGGCTATAGCCAAAAACATTCAGTACTTC. It is translated as CASSPEGGAIAKNIQYF.

J is TRBJ2-1 and V is TRBV12-5, with unresolved D. The CDR3 has 14 residues. Trimming stripped 1 base from V and 1 base from J, with 5 bases between. The germline CDR1 and CDR2 sequences are LGHNT and FRNRAP. DNA of the CDR3: TGTGCTAGTGGTTTGGCGGCGTCCTACAATGAGCAGTTCTTC. The encoded protein is CASGLAASYNEQFF. Complete variable domain (other parts from reference TRBV12-5 and TRBJ2-1): DARVTQTPRHKVTEMGQEVTMRCQPILGHNTVFWYRQTMMQGLELLAYFRNRAPLDDSGMPKDRFSAEMPDATLATLKIQPSEPRDSAVYFCASGLAASYNEQFFGPGTRLTVL.

The chain links TRBV10-3 to TRBJ1-2; TRBD1 is a possible D gene (6 bases). V shed 6 bases and J shed 8 bases, with 25 bases lying between them. Germline assignment: CDR1 ENHRY and CDR2 SYGVKD. The CDR3 is made up of 16 amino acids. The CDR3 spells CAIRDGQRLEGIGYTF. In nucleotides, the CDR3 is TGTGCCATCAGGGACGGACAGAGATTAGAAGGGATCGGCTACACCTTC.

The rearrangement joins TRBV2 to TRBJ2-7; D possibly matches TRBD1 or TRBD2 (5 bases each). Germline V CDR1 and CDR2: SNHLY, FYNNEI. The CDR3 runs to 11 residues. The ends were cut back, 8 bases at V and 6 bases at J, with 11 bases in the middle. CDR3 loop: CASVRGSEQYF. CDR3 coding DNA: TGTGCCAGCGTGAGGGGAAGCGAGCAGTACTTC.

This chain uses TRBV18 with TRBJ1-1; TRBD1 might be the D (5 bases). The CDR3 runs 12 residues. CDR1 KGHSH and CDR2 LQKENI come from the germline V gene. Trimming removed 1 base at V and 7 bases at J, with 7 bases between. The CDR3 protein is CASSPQGFEAFF. DNA for the CDR3: TGTGCCAGCTCACCACAGGGGTTTGAAGCTTTCTTT.